These 28 T cell receptor beta chains originate from one sample sequenced in a study of T cell repertoires in cytomegalovirus infection (dated by TCRdb to the late 2010s). The instrument was an Illumina HiSeq 1500. TCRdb cleaned the public reads at Q25 with fastp, built clones with MiXCR and kept in-frame beta chains. Rows are combined by CDR3 protein, so each entry shows the most common genes and DNA. This sample is represented by about 310,000 distinct CDR3 sequences; under 20% of them were singletons. 9.5% to 15% of the sample is in the top ten clones. Sequenced input: PBMCs. These receptors all come from a human donor in good health (CMV status not recorded). Some clones in this sample may be carry-over from other donors' samples.

This clonotype was counted at least ten times. The chain combines TRBV28 with TRBJ1-4; TRBD1 matches 8 bases. V was clipped by 4 bases and J by 7 bases; unmatched bases: 11. From germline, CDR1 is MDHEN and CDR2 SYDVKM. This CDR3 is 16 amino acids long. CDR3: CASSSSSRTGREKLFF. The DNA for the CDR3 is TGTGCCAGCAGTTCCTCGTCAAGGACAGGGCGTGAAAAACTGTTTTTT.

In its sample, this clonotype was seen a few times. The rearrangement links TRBV12-3 or TRBV12-4 to TRBJ2-2; tentatively, D is TRBD1 (5 bases). Trimming stripped 8 bases from V and 15 bases from J, with 31 bases between. The CDR3 runs 16 residues. The CDR3 region has the DNA TGTGCCAGCGGAAGCCCCGACAGTCTACCTTTCAAGTCGGTGTTTTTT. This encodes CASGSPDSLPFKSVFF.

This clonotype was recorded at least ten times. The chain links TRBV4-1 to TRBJ1-4; no clear D gene. V dropped 0 bases and J dropped 0 bases, with 8 bases sitting between them. Germline assignment: CDR1 MGHRA and CDR2 YSYEKL. The CDR3 totals 16 residues. The CDR3 here is CASSQELVSTNEKLFF. In DNA, the CDR3 is TGCGCCAGCAGCCAAGAATTGGTGTCAACTAATGAAAAACTGTTTTTT.

The J gene is TRBJ2-5, the V gene TRBV19; D unclear. CDR3 length equals 16 residues. V lost 1 base, J lost 2 bases, and 14 bases lay in between. Germline assignment: CDR1 LNHDA and CDR2 SQIVND (reference sequence). CDR3 region: CASSIGAGSAQETQYF. DNA for the CDR3: TGTGCCAGTAGTATAGGAGCAGGCAGCGCACAAGAGACCCAGTACTTC.

The rearrangement joins TRBV6-1 to TRBJ2-7; D remains unclear. The CDR3 sequence is 14 residues long. V lost 4 bases, J lost 6 bases, and 16 bases lay in between. Germline CDR1 reads MNHNS; CDR2 reads SASEGT. DNA for the CDR3: TGTGCCAGCAGTGTGGTCACCCTTTACGGCGAGCAGTACTTC. Residues: CASSVVTLYGEQYF.

This clonotype has just a few counts. The rearrangement joins TRBV28 to TRBJ2-7; D could derive from TRBD1 or TRBD2 (5 bases each). V lost 4 bases to trimming and J lost 4 bases, with 26 bases between them. The CDR3 sequence is 18 residues long. Germline assignment: CDR1 MDHEN and CDR2 SYDVKM. The CDR3 DNA reads as TGTGCCAGCAGTTCCGTCCCCCAGGGCTCGGGGACCTCTTACGAGCAGTACTTC. Translated: CASSSVPQGSGTSYEQYF.

This clonotype has a count of ten or more. The genes are TRBV7-8 and TRBJ1-3; D is uncertain. The CDR3 totals 14 residues. Deletions cut 1 base from V and 2 bases from J, with 6 bases between. Germline V gene lookup returns CDR1 SGHVS and CDR2 FQNEAQ. The CDR3 bases are TGTGCCAGCAGCTTAGTCCAGGCTGGAAACACCATATATTTT. Translation: CASSLVQAGNTIYF. Full variable domain (rest looked up from reference TRBV7-8 and TRBJ1-3): GAGVSQSPRYKVAKRGQDVALRCDPISGHVSLFWYQQALGQGPEFLTYFQNEAQLDKSGLPSDRFFAERPEGSVSTLKIQRTQQEDSAVYLCASSLVQAGNTIYFGEGSWLTVV.

This chain links TRBV4-3 with TRBJ1-1, with D possibly matching TRBD1 (6 bases). The CDR3 totals 16 residues. CDR1 and CDR2 (germline): LGHNA, YSLEER. The V end lost 1 base, the J end lost 3 bases, and 15 bases lay between the germline ends. The CDR3 loop is CASSQVWPGDYTEAFF. The CDR3 bases are TGCGCCAGCAGCCAAGTTTGGCCAGGGGATTACACTGAAGCTTTCTTT.

Notes on this clonotype: A much larger clone sits a single nucleotide away, making a read error possible. This chain joins TRBV28 and TRBJ1-5; 7 bases align to TRBD1. Germline V gene sequence: CDR1 MDHEN, CDR2 SYDVKM. With 3 bases clipped from V and 13 bases from J, the junction kept 6 bases outside the gene matches. CDR3 length: 12 amino acids. CDR3 sequence (DNA): TGTGCCAGCAGTTTCCCCGGACAGGCACAGCATTTT. Protein sequence: CASSFPGQAQHF.

This clonotype was observed many times. V gene TRBV12-3 or TRBV12-4 combines with J gene TRBJ1-6, with a weak D call TRBD1 (5 bases). Trimming shortened V by 3 bases and J by 9 bases, and 12 bases separated the two germline ends. The length of the CDR3 is 14 residues. The DNA of the CDR3 is TGTGCCAGCAGTTTCGACAGACTCGGTTCACCCCTCCACTTT. Encoded protein: CASSFDRLGSPLHF.

In its sample, this clonotype was seen a few times. The chain joins TRBV6-6 to TRBJ2-3; D ambiguous. V shed 8 bases and J shed 0 bases, with 9 bases lying between them. CDR3 length equals 13 residues. Germline CDR1 and CDR2: MNHNY and SVGAGI (reference sequence). For the CDR3, the DNA is TGTGCCAGCGGGGATGTTAGCACAGATACGCAGTATTTT. As protein: CASGDVSTDTQYF.

This clonotype showed up just once. This chain uses TRBV27 with TRBJ1-2; 8 bases are a match to TRBD1. V gave up 5 bases and J gave up 7 bases; unmatched junction bases: 15. The length of the CDR3 is 16 residues. Germline V gene sequence: CDR1 MNHEY, CDR2 SMNVEV (reference sequence). CDR3 sequence: CASSPGQAFTSRGYTF. CDR3 bases: TGTGCCAGCAGTCCGGGACAGGCGTTCACTTCTCGTGGCTACACCTTC.

This clonotype occurred many times. CDR3 DNA sequence: TGTGCCAGCAGCCGACGATCTAGCGGGGAAGAGACCCAGTACTTC. It encodes CASSRRSSGEETQYF. V and J are TRBV7-8 and TRBJ2-5; 9 bases line up with TRBD2. V shed 5 bases and J 3 bases; nucleotides not matched to a gene: 7. CDR1 SGHVS and CDR2 FQNEAQ come from the germline V gene. This CDR3 spans 15 amino acids.

This clonotype was recorded many times. The chain recombines TRBV7-2 with TRBJ1-5; maybe TRBD1 (5 bases). The CDR3 spans 14 residues. In germline, CDR1 is SGHTA, CDR2 FQGNSA. V was shortened by 0 bases and J by 6 bases, with 9 bases between the two germline ends. CDR3 loop: CASSLAGGPQPQHF. The CDR3 bases are TGTGCCAGCAGCTTAGCGGGGGGTCCTCAGCCCCAGCATTTT.

This clonotype was picked up many times. The J gene is TRBJ2-6, the V gene TRBV18; 9 bases line up with TRBD1. Germline CDR1 KGHSH, CDR2 LQKENI. With 6 bases clipped from V and 2 bases from J, the junction kept 17 bases outside the gene matches. The CDR3 is made up of 20 amino acids. This CDR3 is CASSPTTVGQGTTGANVLTF. CDR3 nucleotides: TGTGCCAGCTCCCCAACCACAGTAGGACAGGGGACGACTGGGGCCAACGTCCTGACTTTC.

V usage is TRBV20-1 and J usage is TRBJ2-7; D call uncertain. Trimming removed 0 bases at V and 7 bases at J, with 19 bases between. The CDR3 is made up of 15 amino acids. The germline V gene encodes CDR1 DFQATT and CDR2 SNEGSKA (reference sequence). The CDR3 DNA is TGCAGTGCTAGAGACGGTAGGGCGGCCGTAGGAGAGCAGTACTTC. Amino acids: CSARDGRAAVGEQYF.

This clonotype has a count of ten or more. The J gene is TRBJ2-6, the V gene TRBV4-3, with 7 bases identical to TRBD1. This CDR3 is 21 amino acids long. CDR1 is LGHNA and CDR2 is YSLEER in the germline V gene. The ends lost 0 bases at V and 4 bases at J; junction bases unmatched: 18. The CDR3 loop reads CASSQDLYRDSQTGGANVLTF. The DNA of the CDR3 is TGCGCCAGCAGCCAAGATCTTTATCGGGACAGCCAAACGGGGGGGGCCAACGTCCTGACTTTC.

The chain carries TRBV7-9 and TRBJ2-3; TRBD2 aligns across 7 bases. J gave up 5 bases and V 3 bases, and 8 bases lay outside the gene matches. The germline V gene has CDR1 SEHNR and CDR2 FQNEAQ (reference sequence). This CDR3 region has 15 residues. The CDR3 bases are TGTGCCAGCAGCTTCAGAGCGGGGCGGGGAGATACGCAGTATTTT. Amino acids: CASSFRAGRGDTQYF.

The chain couples TRBV7-9 to TRBJ1-4; D is undetermined. Deletions cut 5 bases from V and 8 bases from J, with 21 bases between. This CDR3 is built from 16 residues. Germline V gene lookup returns CDR1 SEHNR and CDR2 FQNEAQ (reference sequence). CDR3 sequence reads: CASSHRGPRSNEKLFF. The CDR3, as DNA: TGTGCCAGCAGCCATCGTGGACCCAGGAGTAACGAAAAACTGTTTTTT. Filled out from reference TRBV7-9 and TRBJ1-4, the complete variable domain reads DTGVSQNPRHKITKRGQNVTFRCDPISEHNRLYWYRQTLGQGPEFLTYFQNEAQLEKSRLLSDRFSAERPKGSFSTLEIQRTEQGDSAMYLCASSHRGPRSNEKLFFGSGTQLSVL.

The chain employs TRBV28 and TRBJ2-7; a possible D gene is TRBD2 (6 bases). Germline CDR1 reads MDHEN; CDR2 reads SYDVKM. CDR3 size: 14 residues. Between the trimmed V and J ends, which lost 2 bases and 2 bases, there was a span of 10 bases. The CDR3 here is CASSLGRRAYEQYF. The CDR3 bases are TGTGCCAGCAGTTTAGGCCGGAGGGCCTACGAGCAGTACTTC.

The chain employs TRBV20-1 and TRBJ2-7, with D perhaps matching TRBD2 (5 bases). The V end was cut by 5 bases, the J end by 0 bases, with 14 bases between. The CDR3 totals 14 residues. Germline V gene sequence: CDR1 DFQATT, CDR2 SNEGSKA (reference sequence). The CDR3 DNA is TGCAGTGCTCACGGGGTAGCTTACTCCTACGAGCAGTACTTC. Translation: CSAHGVAYSYEQYF.

The rearrangement links TRBV7-9 to TRBJ1-2; D gene unclear. The CDR3 has 14 amino acids. CDR1 is SEHNR and CDR2 is FQNEAQ in the germline V gene (reference sequence). The ends were cut back, 5 bases at V and 2 bases at J, with 12 bases in the middle. CDR3 coding DNA: TGTGCCAGCAGCCGGACGGGTAACAACTATGGCTACACCTTC. This codes for CASSRTGNNYGYTF.

This chain uses TRBV15 with TRBJ1-1; 7 bases agree with TRBD1. The CDR3 has 15 residues. V shed 0 bases and J 4 bases; nucleotides not matched to a gene: 5. Germline V CDR1 and CDR2: LNHNV, YYDKDF (reference sequence). CDR3 in amino acids: CATSRDPGGTTEAFF. The CDR3 DNA reads as TGTGCCACCAGCAGAGATCCAGGGGGTACCACTGAAGCTTTCTTT.

This clonotype was counted between two and nine times. The chain employs TRBV7-6 and TRBJ2-5; 9 nucleotides align to TRBD2. Looked up from germline, CDR1 is SGHVS and CDR2 is FNYEAQ. Trimming removed 6 bases from V and 7 bases from J; junction bases left unmatched: 15. This CDR3 is built from 16 residues. CDR3 loop: CASRAASGAPSRTQYF. The CDR3 DNA reads TGTGCCAGCAGGGCGGCTAGCGGGGCCCCTTCGCGGACCCAGTACTTC.

In this sample, this clonotype turned up many times. V gene TRBV28 combines with J gene TRBJ1-1; maybe TRBD1 (6 bases). The germline V and J ends were trimmed by 3 bases and 5 bases, with 13 bases remaining between them. This CDR3 has 14 amino acids. Germline CDR1 is MDHEN and CDR2 is SYDVKM. The CDR3 bases are TGTGCCAGCAGTTTGAGGGGGATCTCGACTGAAGCTTTCTTT. Translated: CASSLRGISTEAFF.

This clonotype was seen a handful of times. The rearrangement joins TRBV3-1 to TRBJ2-2; D call uncertain. The CDR3 consists of 15 residues. The V end was cut by 3 bases, the J end by 3 bases, with 11 bases between. Germline V lookup: CDR1 LGHDT, CDR2 YNNKEL (reference sequence). As DNA, the CDR3 is TGTGCCAGCAGCCAGCTACCGGGTGACACCGGGGAGCTGTTTTTT. It encodes CASSQLPGDTGELFF.

The CDR3, as DNA: TGTGCCAGCAGCCAAGACAGGGGACGCCGCCCCTACACCTTC. This encodes CASSQDRGRRPYTF. This rearrangement joins TRBV3-1 to TRBJ1-2; D may be TRBD1 (6 bases). Between the trimmed V and J ends, which lost 0 bases and 10 bases, there was a span of 15 bases. CDR3 length: 14 amino acids. Germline CDR1 and CDR2: LGHDT and YNNKEL (reference sequence).

This clonotype was detected only once. The rearrangement links TRBV7-9 to TRBJ2-7; D remains ambiguous. The CDR3 is made up of 13 amino acids. The germline CDR1 and CDR2 sequences are SEHNR and FQNEAQ (reference sequence). V dropped 8 bases and J dropped 3 bases, with 14 bases sitting between them. This CDR3 is CASSSQESYEQYF. The DNA of the CDR3 is TGTGCCAGCTCATCGCAGGAGAGCTACGAGCAGTACTTC.